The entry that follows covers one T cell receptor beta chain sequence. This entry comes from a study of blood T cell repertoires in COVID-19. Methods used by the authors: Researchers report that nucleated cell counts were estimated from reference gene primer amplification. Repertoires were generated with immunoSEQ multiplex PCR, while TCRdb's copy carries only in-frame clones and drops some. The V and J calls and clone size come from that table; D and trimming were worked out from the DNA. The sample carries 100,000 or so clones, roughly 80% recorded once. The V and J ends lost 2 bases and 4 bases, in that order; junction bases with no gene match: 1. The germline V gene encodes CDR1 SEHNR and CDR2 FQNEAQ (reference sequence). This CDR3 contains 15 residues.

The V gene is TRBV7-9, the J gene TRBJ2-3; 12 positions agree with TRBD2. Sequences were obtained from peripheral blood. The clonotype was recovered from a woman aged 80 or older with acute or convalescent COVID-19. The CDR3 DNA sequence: TGTGCCAGCAGCTTACTAGCGGGAGGGCCAGATACGCAGTATTTT. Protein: CASSLLAGGPDTQYF.